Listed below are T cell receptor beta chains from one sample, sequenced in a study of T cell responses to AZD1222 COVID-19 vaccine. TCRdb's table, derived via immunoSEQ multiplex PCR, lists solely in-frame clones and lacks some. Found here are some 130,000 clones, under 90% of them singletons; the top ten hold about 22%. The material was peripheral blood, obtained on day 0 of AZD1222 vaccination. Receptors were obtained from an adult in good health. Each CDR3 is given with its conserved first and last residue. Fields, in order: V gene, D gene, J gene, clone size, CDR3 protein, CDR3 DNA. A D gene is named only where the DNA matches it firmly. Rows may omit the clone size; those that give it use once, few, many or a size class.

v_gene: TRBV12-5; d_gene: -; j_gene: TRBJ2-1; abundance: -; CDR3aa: CASGGTINEQFF; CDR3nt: TGTGCTAGTGGCGGGACAATCAATGAGCAGTTCTTC
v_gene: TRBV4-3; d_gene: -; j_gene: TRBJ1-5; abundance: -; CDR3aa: CASSQEVPIVAPNQPQHF; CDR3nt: TGCGCCAGCAGCCAAGAAGTCCCAATCGTCGCTCCCAATCAGCCCCAGCATTTT
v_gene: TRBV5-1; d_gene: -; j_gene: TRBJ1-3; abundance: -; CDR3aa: CASSLLGGGSGNTIYF; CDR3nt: TGCGCCAGCAGCTTGTTGGGCGGAGGTTCTGGAAACACCATATATTTT
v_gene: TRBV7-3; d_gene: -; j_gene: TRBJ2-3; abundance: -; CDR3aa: CASSTVGDTQYF; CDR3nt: TGTGCCAGCAGCACCGTCGGTGATACGCAGTATTTT
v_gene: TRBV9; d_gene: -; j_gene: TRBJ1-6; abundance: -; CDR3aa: CASSVDRGANSPLHF; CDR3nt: TGTGCCAGCAGCGTAGATCGGGGGGCGAATTCACCCCTCCACTTT
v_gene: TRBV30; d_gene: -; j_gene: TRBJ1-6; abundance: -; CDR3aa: CAWTSPPGWNSPLHF; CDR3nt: TGTGCCTGGACTTCTCCGCCCGGATGGAATTCACCCCTCCACTTT
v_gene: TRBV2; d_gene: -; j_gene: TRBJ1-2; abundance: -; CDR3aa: CASKAGVAYGYTF; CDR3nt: TGTGCCAGCAAGGCAGGGGTGGCCTATGGCTACACCTTC
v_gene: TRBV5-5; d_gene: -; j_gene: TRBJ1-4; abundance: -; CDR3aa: CASSLAGDINEKLFF; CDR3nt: TGTGCCAGCAGCTTGGCCGGGGACATTAATGAAAAACTGTTTTTT
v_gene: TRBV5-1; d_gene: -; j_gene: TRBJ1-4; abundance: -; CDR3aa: CASSLLIAGANEKLFF; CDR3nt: TGCGCCAGCAGCTTGTTGATTGCGGGAGCGAACGAAAAACTGTTTTTT
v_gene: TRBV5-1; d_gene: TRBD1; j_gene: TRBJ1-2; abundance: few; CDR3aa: CASRSHTGGGDGYTF; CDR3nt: TGCGCCAGCAGATCCCACACAGGGGGCGGGGATGGCTACACCTTC
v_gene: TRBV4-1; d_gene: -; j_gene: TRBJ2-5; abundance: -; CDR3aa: CASSLGTGEGVRETQYF; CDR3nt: TGCGCCAGCAGCCTAGGGACGGGGGAAGGGGTACGGGAGACCCAGTACTTC
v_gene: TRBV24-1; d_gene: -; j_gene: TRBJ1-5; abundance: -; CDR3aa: CATSDGQATYSNQPQHF; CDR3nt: TGTGCCACCAGTGATGGGCAGGCGACATATAGCAATCAGCCCCAGCATTTT
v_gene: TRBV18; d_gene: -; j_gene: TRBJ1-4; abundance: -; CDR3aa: CASSPEVSTNEKLFF; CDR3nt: TGTGCCAGCTCTCCTGAAGTGTCAACTAATGAAAAACTGTTTTTT
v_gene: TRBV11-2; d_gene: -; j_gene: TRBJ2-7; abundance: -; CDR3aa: CASSLGSYEQYF; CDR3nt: TGTGCCAGCAGCTTAGGCTCCTACGAGCAGTACTTC
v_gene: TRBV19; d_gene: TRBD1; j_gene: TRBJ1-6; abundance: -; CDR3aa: CASSRQGNSPLHF; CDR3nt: TGTGCCAGTAGTAGACAGGGTAATTCACCCCTCCACTTT
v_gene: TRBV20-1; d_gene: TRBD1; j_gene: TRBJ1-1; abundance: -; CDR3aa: CSARDRGVAFF; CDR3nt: TGCAGTGCTAGGGACAGGGGGGTAGCTTTCTTT
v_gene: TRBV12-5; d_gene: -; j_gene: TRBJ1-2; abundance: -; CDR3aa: CASGLNRYGYTF; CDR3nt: TGTGCTAGTGGTTTGAACCGCTATGGCTACACCTTC
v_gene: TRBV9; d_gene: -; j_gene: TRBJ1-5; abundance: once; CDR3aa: CASSAGWGSRQPQHF; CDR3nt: TGTGCCAGCAGCGCTGGGTGGGGCAGCAGGCAGCCCCAGCATTTT
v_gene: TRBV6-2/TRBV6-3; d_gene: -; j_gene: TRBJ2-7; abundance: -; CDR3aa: CASSTLEGFEYEQYF; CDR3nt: TGTGCCAGCAGTACTCTGGAAGGCTTCGAATACGAGCAGTACTTC
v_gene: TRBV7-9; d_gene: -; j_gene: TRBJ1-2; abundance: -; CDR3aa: CASSLVLANYGYTF; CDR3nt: TGTGCCAGCAGCTTAGTACTTGCTAACTATGGCTACACCTTC
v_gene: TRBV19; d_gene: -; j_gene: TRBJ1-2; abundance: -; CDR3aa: CASNNGAGRNYGYTF; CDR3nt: TGTGCCAGTAACAACGGGGCAGGAAGAAACTATGGCTACACCTTC
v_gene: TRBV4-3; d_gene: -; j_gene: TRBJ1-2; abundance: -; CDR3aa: CASSQDSLGAQGYTF; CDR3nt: TGCGCCAGCAGCCAAGATAGTTTGGGGGCTCAAGGCTACACCTTC
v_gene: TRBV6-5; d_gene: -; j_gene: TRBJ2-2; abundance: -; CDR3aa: CASSYQVAGELFF; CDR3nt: TGTGCCAGCAGTTACCAGGTTGCCGGGGAGCTGTTTTTT
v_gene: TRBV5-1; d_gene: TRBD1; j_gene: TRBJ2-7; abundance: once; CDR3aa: CASSPTDRAGEQYF; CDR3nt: TGCGCCAGCAGCCCGACGGACAGGGCAGGCGAGCAGTACTTC
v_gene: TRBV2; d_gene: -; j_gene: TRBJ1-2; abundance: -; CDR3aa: CASSDRADYGYTF; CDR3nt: TGTGCCAGCAGTGACAGGGCGGACTATGGCTACACCTTC
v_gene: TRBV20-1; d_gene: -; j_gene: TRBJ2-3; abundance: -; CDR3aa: CSASDWAEDTQYF; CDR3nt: TGCAGTGCTAGTGACTGGGCAGAAGATACGCAGTATTTT
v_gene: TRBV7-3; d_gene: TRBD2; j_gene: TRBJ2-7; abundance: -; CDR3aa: CASSLSSGEYEQYF; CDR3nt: TGTGCCAGCAGCTTATCTAGCGGGGAATACGAGCAGTACTTC